These T cell receptor beta chains were read from a single sample in a study of immune heterogeneity within non-small cell lung tumors. TCRdb analysed the multiplex PCR reads with MiXCR anew, one entry per CDR3 protein. Altogether 12,000 to 15,000 distinct CDR3 sequences are present, over 25% being singletons, with the ten largest covering nearly 15%. Sequences were obtained from lung tumor tissue. The receptors shown here come from a woman aged 50 to 60 with non-small cell lung cancer. The CDR3 runs from the conserved cysteine through the conserved F or W. The D gene is left open where the match is weak. Rows may omit the clone size; those that give it use once, few, many or a size class.

TRBV5-5	TRBD1	many	TRBJ2-2	CASSLRQGDTGELFF	TGTGCCAGCAGCTTGCGACAGGGGGACACCGGGGAGCTGTTTTTT
TRBV10-1	.	many	TRBJ2-3	CASSESRISTFTDTQYF	TGCGCCAGCAGTGAGTCCCGGATCTCGACCTTCACAGATACGCAGTATTTT
TRBV30	.	few	TRBJ1-5	CAWTIGGKDQPQHF	TGTGCCTGGACGATAGGGGGTAAGGATCAGCCCCAGCATTTT
TRBV11-2	TRBD2	few	TRBJ2-3	CASTPGAGRINTQYF	TGTGCCAGCACTCCAGGAGCGGGGCGCATTAATACGCAGTATTTT
TRBV7-6	TRBD1	.	TRBJ2-5	CATSPWTGQETQYF	TGTGCCACCAGCCCGTGGACAGGACAAGAGACCCAGTACTTC
TRBV12-3/TRBV12-4	TRBD1	.	TRBJ1-2	CASREGAGANYGYTF	TGTGCCAGCAGGGAGGGGGCAGGGGCGAACTATGGCTACACCTTC
TRBV28	TRBD1	.	TRBJ1-2	CASRLGQSYGYTF	TGTGCCAGCAGGCTGGGACAGTCCTATGGCTACACCTTC
TRBV10-2	.	.	TRBJ2-3	CASTDSALDTQYF	TGCGCCAGCACCGATAGCGCCTTGGATACGCAGTATTTT
TRBV28	.	.	TRBJ2-3	CASSLTGVTSTDTQYF	TGTGCCAGCAGTCTGACAGGTGTGACTAGCACAGATACGCAGTATTTT
TRBV7-8	.	.	TRBJ2-5	CASSPRGYFQETQYF	TGTGCCAGCAGCCCCCGGGGCTATTTCCAAGAGACCCAGTACTTC
TRBV4-2	TRBD1	few	TRBJ2-7	CASSPAGQGMHEQYF	TGTGCCAGCAGCCCGGCGGGACAGGGGATGCACGAGCAGTACTTC
TRBV30	.	medium-sized	TRBJ2-2	CAWSVPSSGELFF	TGTGCCTGGAGTGTACCCAGCTCCGGGGAGCTGTTTTTT
TRBV3-1	.	medium-sized	TRBJ1-4	CASSQQWGWGTNEKLFF	TGTGCCAGCAGCCAACAGTGGGGCTGGGGAACTAATGAAAAACTGTTTTTT
TRBV2	.	.	TRBJ1-5	CASRGGTYQPKHF	TGCGCCAGCCGTGGGGGGACTTATCAGCCCAAGCATTTT
TRBV7-8	TRBD2	many	TRBJ2-7	CASSLESGLAAYEQYF	TGTGCCAGCAGCTTAGAGTCGGGACTAGCGGCCTACGAGCAGTACTTC
TRBV12-3/TRBV12-4	.	many	TRBJ2-5	CASSLGFGETQYF	TGTGCCAGCAGTTTAGGCTTCGGGGAGACCCAGTACTTC